The T cell receptor (beta chain) under discussion was sequenced for a study of radiation and T cells in renal cell carcinoma. Points from the study as a whole: Compared with controls, irradiated tumors had more, larger dominant CDR3 motifs.

V lost 3 bases and J 0 bases, leaving 9 bases between the germline ends. The CDR3 has 14 amino acids. The V gene's germline CDR1 is MNHEY and CDR2 SVGAGI. Treatment specified: treatment-naive control, cytoreductive nephrectomy. Profiling relied on immunoSEQ multiplex PCR, and the TCRdb table lists in-frame clones only, not all of them. The sample consists of fewer than 8,500 clones, approximately 64% of them appearing once. The count of this clone is one. Its antigen is currently unknown. The receptor comes from a woman in her 70s with renal cell carcinoma. The sample in question was tumor tissue, obtained from a patient whose treatment was nephrectomy without radiotherapy. V is TRBV6-5 and J is TRBJ2-7; D is unresolved. The CDR3 DNA is TGTGCCAGCAGTTATCGGCAGAGCTCCTACGAGCAGTACTTC. Its protein product is CASSYRQSSYEQYF.